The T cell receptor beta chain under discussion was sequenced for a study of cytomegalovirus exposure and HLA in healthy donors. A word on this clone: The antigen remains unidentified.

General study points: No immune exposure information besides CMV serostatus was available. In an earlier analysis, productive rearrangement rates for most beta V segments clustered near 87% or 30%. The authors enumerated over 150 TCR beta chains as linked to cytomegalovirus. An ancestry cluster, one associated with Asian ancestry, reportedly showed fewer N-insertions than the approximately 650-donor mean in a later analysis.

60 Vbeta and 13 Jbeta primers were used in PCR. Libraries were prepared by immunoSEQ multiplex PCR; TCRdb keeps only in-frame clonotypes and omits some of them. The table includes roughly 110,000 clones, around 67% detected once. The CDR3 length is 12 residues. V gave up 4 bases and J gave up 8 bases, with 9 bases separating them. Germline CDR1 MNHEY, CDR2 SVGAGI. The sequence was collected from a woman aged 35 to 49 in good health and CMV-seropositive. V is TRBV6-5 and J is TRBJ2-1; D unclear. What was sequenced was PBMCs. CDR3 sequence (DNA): TGTGCCAGCAGTTCTCGAGTCTATGAGCAGTTCTTC. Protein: CASSSRVYEQFF.